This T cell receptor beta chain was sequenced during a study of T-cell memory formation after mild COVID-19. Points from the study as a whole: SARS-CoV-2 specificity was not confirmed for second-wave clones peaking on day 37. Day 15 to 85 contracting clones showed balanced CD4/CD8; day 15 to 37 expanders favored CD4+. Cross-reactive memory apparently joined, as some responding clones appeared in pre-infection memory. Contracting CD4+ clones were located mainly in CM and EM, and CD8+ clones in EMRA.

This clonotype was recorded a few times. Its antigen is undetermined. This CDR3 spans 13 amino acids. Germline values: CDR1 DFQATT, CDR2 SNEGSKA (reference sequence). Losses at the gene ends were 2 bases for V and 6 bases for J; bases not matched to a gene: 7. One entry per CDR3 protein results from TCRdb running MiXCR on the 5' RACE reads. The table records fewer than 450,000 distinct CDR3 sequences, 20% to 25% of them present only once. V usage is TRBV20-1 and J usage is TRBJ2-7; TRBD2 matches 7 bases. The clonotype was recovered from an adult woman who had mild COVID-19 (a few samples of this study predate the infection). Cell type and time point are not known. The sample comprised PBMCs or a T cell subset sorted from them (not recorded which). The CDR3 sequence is CSARRGGRIEQYF. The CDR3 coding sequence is TGCAGTGCTAGAAGGGGAGGGCGTATCGAGCAGTACTTC.